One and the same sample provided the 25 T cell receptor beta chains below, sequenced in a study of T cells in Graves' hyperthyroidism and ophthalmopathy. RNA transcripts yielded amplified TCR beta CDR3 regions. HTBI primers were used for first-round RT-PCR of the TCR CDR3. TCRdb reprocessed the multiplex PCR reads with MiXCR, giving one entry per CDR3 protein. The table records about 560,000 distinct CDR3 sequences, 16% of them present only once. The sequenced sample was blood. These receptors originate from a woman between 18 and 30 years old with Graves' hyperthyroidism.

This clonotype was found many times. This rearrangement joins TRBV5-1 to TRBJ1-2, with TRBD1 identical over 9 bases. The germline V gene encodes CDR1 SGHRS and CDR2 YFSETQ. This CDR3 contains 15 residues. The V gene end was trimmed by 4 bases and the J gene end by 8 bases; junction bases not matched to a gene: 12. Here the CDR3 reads CASSQYSGQGGGYTF. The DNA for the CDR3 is TGCGCCAGCAGCCAATACTCGGGACAGGGAGGCGGCTACACCTTC.

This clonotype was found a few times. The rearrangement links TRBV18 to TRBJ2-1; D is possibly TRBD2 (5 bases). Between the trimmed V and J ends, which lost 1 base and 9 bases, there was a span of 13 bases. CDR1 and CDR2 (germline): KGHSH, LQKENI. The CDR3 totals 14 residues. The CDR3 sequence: CASSPLEGEGEQFF. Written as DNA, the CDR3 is TGTGCCAGCTCACCACTAGAGGGAGAGGGTGAGCAGTTCTTC.

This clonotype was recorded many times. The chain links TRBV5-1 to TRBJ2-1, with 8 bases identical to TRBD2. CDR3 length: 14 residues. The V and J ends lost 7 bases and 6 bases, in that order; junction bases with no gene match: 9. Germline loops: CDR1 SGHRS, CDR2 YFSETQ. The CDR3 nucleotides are TGCGCCAGCTCCCTGGGACTAGGTACCAATGAGCAGTTCTTC. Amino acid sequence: CASSLGLGTNEQFF.

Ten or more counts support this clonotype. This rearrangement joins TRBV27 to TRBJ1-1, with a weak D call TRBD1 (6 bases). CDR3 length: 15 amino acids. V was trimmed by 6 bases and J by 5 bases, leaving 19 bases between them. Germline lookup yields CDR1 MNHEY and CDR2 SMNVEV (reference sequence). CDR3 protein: CASRGDGGAGTEAFF. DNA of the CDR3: TGTGCCAGCAGGGGTGACGGGGGCGCGGGAACTGAAGCTTTCTTT.

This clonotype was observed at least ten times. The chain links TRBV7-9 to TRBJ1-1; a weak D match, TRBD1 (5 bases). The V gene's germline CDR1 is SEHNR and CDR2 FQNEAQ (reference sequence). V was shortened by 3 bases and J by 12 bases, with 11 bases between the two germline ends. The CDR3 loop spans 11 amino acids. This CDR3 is CASSFRDATFF. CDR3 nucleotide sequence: TGTGCCAGCAGCTTCCGGGACGCGACTTTCTTT. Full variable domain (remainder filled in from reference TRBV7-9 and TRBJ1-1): DTGVSQNPRHKITKRGQNVTFRCDPISEHNRLYWYRQTLGQGPEFLTYFQNEAQLEKSRLLSDRFSAERPKGSFSTLEIQRTEQGDSAMYLCASSFRDATFFGQGTRLTVV.

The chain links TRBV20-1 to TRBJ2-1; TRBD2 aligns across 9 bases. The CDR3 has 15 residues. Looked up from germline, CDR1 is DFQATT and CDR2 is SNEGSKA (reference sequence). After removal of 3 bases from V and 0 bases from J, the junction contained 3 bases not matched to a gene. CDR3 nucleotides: TGCAGTGCTAGCTTTAGCGGGGGCTCCTACAATGAGCAGTTCTTC. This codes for CSASFSGGSYNEQFF.

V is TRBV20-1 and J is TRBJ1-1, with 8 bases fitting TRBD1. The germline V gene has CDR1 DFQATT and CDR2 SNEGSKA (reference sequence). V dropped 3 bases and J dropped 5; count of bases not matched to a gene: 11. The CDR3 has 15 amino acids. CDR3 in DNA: TGCAGTGCTAGTGACCCTCCCAGGGGGCGGACTGAAGCTTTCTTT. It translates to CSASDPPRGRTEAFF.

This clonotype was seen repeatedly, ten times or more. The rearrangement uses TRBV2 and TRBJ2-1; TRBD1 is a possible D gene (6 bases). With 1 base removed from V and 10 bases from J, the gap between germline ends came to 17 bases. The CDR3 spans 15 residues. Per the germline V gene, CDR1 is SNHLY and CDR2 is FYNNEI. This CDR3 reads CASSEGGRVIREQFF. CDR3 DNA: TGTGCCAGCAGTGAAGGGGGGCGGGTAATTCGGGAGCAGTTCTTC.

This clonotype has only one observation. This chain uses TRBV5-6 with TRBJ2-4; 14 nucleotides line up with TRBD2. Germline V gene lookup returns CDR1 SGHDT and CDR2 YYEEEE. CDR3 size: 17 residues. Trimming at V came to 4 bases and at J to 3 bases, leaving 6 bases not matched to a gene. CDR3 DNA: TGTGCCAGCAGCCCCGGGACTAGCGGGAGAGTCAAAAACATTCAGTACTTC. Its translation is CASSPGTSGRVKNIQYF.

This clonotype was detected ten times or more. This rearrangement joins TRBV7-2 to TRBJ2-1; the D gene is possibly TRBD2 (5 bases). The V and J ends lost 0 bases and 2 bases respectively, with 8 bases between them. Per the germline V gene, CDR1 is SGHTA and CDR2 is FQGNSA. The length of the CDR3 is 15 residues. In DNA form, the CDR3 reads TGTGCCAGCAGCTTAGCGGGAGCGCCCTACAATGAGCAGTTCTTC. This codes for CASSLAGAPYNEQFF.

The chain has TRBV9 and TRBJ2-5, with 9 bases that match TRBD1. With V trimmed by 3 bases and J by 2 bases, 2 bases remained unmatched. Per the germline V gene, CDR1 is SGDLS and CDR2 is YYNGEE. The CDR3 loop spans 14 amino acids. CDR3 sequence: CASSAGQGQETQYF. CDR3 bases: TGTGCCAGCAGCGCGGGACAGGGACAAGAGACCCAGTACTTC.

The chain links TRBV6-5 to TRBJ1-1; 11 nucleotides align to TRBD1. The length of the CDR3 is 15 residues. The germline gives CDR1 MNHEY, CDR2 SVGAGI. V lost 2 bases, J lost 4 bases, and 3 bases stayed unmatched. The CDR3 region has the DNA TGTGCCAGCAGTTACCCCGGACAGGGGGCCACTGAAGCTTTCTTT. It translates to CASSYPGQGATEAFF.

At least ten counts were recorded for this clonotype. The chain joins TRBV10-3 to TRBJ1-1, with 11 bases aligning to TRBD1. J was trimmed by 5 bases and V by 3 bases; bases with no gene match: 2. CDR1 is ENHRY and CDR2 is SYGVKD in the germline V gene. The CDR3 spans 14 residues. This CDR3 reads CAISEGTGGTEAFF. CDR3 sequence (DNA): TGTGCCATCAGTGAAGGGACAGGGGGAACTGAAGCTTTCTTT.

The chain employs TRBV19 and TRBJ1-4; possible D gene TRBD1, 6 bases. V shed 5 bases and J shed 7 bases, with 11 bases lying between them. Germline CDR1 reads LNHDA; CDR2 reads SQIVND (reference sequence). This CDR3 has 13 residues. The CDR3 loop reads CASSGQLGEKLFF. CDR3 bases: TGTGCCAGTAGTGGACAGTTAGGTGAAAAACTGTTTTTT. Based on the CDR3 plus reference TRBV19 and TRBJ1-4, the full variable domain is DGGITQSPKYLFRKEGQNVTLSCEQNLNHDAMYWYRQDPGQGLRLIYYSQIVNDFQKGDIAEGYSVSREKKESFPLTVTSAQKNPTAFYLCASSGQLGEKLFFGSGTQLSVL.

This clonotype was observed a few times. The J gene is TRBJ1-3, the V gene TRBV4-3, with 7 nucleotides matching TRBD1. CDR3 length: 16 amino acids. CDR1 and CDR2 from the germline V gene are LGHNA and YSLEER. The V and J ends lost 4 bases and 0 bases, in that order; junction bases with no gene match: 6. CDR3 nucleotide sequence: TGCGCCAGCAGCCCCGGGACAGTTGTCTCTGGAAACACCATATATTTT. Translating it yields CASSPGTVVSGNTIYF.

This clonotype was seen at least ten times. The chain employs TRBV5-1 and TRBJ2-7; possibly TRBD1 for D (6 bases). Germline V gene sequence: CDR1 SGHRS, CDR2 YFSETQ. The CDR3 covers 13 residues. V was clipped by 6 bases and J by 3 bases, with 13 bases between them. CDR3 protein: CASTTGKVYEQYF. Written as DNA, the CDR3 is TGCGCCAGCACTACAGGGAAGGTCTACGAGCAGTACTTC.

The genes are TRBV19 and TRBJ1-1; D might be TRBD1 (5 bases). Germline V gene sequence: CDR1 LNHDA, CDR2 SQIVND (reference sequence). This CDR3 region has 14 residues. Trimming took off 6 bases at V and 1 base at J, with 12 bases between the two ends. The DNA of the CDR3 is TGTGCCAGTAGAGCAGGGTACCCGAACACTGAAGCTTTCTTT. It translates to CASRAGYPNTEAFF. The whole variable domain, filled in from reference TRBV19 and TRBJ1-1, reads DGGITQSPKYLFRKEGQNVTLSCEQNLNHDAMYWYRQDPGQGLRLIYYSQIVNDFQKGDIAEGYSVSREKKESFPLTVTSAQKNPTAFYLCASRAGYPNTEAFFGQGTRLTVV.

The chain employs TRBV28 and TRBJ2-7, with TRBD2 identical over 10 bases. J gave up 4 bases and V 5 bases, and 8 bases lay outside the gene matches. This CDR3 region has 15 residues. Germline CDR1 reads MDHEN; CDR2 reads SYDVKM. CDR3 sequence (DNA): TGTGCCAGCAGTCTTCTAGCGGGAGCCGGTTACGAGCAGTACTTC. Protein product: CASSLLAGAGYEQYF.

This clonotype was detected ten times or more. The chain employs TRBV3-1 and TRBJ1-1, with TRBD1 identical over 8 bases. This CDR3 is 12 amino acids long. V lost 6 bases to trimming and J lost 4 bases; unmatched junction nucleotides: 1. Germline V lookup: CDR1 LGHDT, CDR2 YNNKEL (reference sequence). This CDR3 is CASRQGGTEAFF. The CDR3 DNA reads TGTGCCAGCAGACAGGGGGGCACTGAAGCTTTCTTT. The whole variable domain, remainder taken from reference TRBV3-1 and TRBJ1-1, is DTAVSQTPKYLVTQMGNDKSIKCEQNLGHDTMYWYKQDSKKFLKIMFSYNNKELIINETVPNRFSPKSPDKAHLNLHINSLELGDSAVYFCASRQGGTEAFFGQGTRLTVV.

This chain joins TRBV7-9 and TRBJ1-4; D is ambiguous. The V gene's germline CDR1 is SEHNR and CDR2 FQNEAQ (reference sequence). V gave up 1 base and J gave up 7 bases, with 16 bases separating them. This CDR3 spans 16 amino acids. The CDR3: CASSLGLRERGEKLFF. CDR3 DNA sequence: TGTGCCAGCAGCTTAGGCCTGAGGGAGCGCGGTGAAAAACTGTTTTTT.

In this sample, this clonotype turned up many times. CDR3 region: CASSLGTADVYEQYF. The CDR3 region has the DNA TGTGCCAGCAGCTTAGGGACAGCGGACGTGTACGAGCAGTACTTC. This chain joins TRBV7-7 and TRBJ2-7; TRBD1 is a possible D gene (6 bases). The CDR3 has 15 residues. Trimming took off 1 base at V and 4 bases at J, with 14 bases between the two ends. Germline assignment: CDR1 SSHAT and CDR2 FNYEAQ (reference sequence).

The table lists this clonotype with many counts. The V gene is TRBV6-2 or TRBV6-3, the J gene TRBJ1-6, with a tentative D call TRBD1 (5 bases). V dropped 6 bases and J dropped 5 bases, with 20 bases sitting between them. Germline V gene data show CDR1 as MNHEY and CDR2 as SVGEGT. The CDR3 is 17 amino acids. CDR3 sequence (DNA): TGTGCCAGCAGCCACCGGGACTTCGGACAAGATAATTCACCCCTCCACTTT. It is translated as CASSHRDFGQDNSPLHF.

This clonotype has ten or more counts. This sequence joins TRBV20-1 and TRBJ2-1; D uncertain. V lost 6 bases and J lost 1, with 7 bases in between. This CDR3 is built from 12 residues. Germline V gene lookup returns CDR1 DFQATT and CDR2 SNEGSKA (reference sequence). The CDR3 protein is CSAERSYNEQFF. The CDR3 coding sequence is TGCAGTGCCGAGAGGTCCTACAATGAGCAGTTCTTC.

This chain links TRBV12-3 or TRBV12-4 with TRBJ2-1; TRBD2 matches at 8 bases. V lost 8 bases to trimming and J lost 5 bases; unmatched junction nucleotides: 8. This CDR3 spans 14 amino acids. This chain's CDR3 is CASSRGARDNEQFF. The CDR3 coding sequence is TGTGCCAGCTCGCGGGGGGCAAGGGACAATGAGCAGTTCTTC.

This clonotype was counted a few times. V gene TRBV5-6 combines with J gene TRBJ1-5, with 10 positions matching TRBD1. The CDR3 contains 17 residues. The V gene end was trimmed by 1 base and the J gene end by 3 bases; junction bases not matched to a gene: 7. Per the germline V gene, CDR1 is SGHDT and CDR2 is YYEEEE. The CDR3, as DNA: TGTGCCAGCAGCTTGTGGGTGACAGGGGGCGTCAATCAGCCCCAGCATTTT. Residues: CASSLWVTGGVNQPQHF.